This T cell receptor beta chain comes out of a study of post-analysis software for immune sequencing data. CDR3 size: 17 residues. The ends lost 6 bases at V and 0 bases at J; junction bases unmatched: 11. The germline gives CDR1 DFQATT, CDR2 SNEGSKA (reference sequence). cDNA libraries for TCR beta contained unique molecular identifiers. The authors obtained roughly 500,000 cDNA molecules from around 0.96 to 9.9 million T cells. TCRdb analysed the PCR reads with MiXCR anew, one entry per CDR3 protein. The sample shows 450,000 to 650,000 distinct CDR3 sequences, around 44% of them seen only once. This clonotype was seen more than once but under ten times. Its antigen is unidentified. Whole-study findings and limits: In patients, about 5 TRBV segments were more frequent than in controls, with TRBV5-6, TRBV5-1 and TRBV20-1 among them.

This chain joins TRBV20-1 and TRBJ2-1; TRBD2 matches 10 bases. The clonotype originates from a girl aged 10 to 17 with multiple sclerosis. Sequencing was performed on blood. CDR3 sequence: CSAPHGSGGLSYNEQFF. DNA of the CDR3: TGCAGTGCACCTCACGGTAGCGGGGGGCTCTCCTACAATGAGCAGTTCTTC.